This is a list of T cell receptor beta chains from one sample in a study of T-cell reconstitution after alpha-beta-depleted transplantation in children. Each CDR3 protein is one row after TCRdb ran MiXCR on the PCR reads. The repertoire holds roughly 500,000 distinct CDR3 sequences, around an eighth seen once, with around 6% in the top ten. Sample: PBMCs from the stem cell graft donor, taken from the stem cell graft. The receptors originated from a human donor who donated a stem cell graft to a child with combined immunodeficiency. Both conserved end residues are part of each CDR3. A D gene is named only where the DNA matches it firmly. Some rows have no size entry. The others give once, few or many, or a class for an expanded clone.

TRBJ2-3 | TRBD2 | TRBV9 | few | TGTGCCAGCAGCGTAGGAGGTCTAGCGGTAACAGATACGCAGTATTTT | CASSVGGLAVTDTQYF
TRBJ2-3 | NA | TRBV12-3/TRBV12-4 | NA | TGTGCCAGAAGTTTGGCGGGTCCCACCACAGATACGCAGTATTTT | CARSLAGPTTDTQYF
TRBJ2-3 | TRBD1 | TRBV29-1 | NA | TGCAGCGTTGATAGAACGGGACAGGGAACGGATACGCAGTATTTT | CSVDRTGQGTDTQYF
TRBJ2-7 | NA | TRBV6-2/TRBV6-3 | many | TGTGCCAGCAGTTCCTACTCCACGATGGGACTGGGAAGAGAGCAGTACTTC | CASSSYSTMGLGREQYF
TRBJ1-1 | NA | TRBV7-9 | few | TGTGCCAGCAGCCCCTCAGGGCACACTGAAGCTTTCTTT | CASSPSGHTEAFF
TRBJ1-4 | NA | TRBV24-1 | NA | TGTGCCACCAGTGAGGGGCCCGCCGAAAAACTGTTTTTT | CATSEGPAEKLFF
TRBJ2-7 | NA | TRBV5-1 | many | TGCGCCAGCAGCTTTGAGGGGTCCTTCTACGAGCAGTACTTC | CASSFEGSFYEQYF
TRBJ2-3 | NA | TRBV4-2 | few | TGTGCCAGCAGTCCCACGAGAGGGGGGCCCCTTACTAGCACAGATACGCAGTATTTT | CASSPTRGGPLTSTDTQYF
TRBJ1-2 | NA | TRBV13 | NA | TGTGCCAGCAGCTTAGGGTACATTGGCTATGGCTACACCTTC | CASSLGYIGYGYTF
TRBJ2-5 | TRBD1 | TRBV6-2/TRBV6-3 | many | TGTGCCAGCAGAAGCCTAGGGACAGGACAAGAGACCCAGTACTTC | CASRSLGTGQETQYF
TRBJ2-7 | TRBD1 | TRBV3-1 | NA | TGTGCCAGCAGCCAAGATCGATCCGACAGGGTATCCTACGAGCAGTACTTC | CASSQDRSDRVSYEQYF
TRBJ2-1 | NA | TRBV21-1 | few | TGTGCCAGCAGCAAAGAGAAAGGAGATCTGAGCTCCTACAATGAGCAGTTCTTC | CASSKEKGDLSSYNEQFF
TRBJ2-6 | TRBD1 | TRBV2 | NA | TGTGCCATCTGTCCGGGGACAGGGGGCCCCTCTGGGGCCAACGTCCTGACTTTC | CAICPGTGGPSGANVLTF
TRBJ2-3 | NA | TRBV19 | NA | TGTGCCAGTAGGGCGGGGTGGGAGTGGACAGATACGCAGTATTTT | CASRAGWEWTDTQYF
TRBJ2-3 | TRBD2 | TRBV4-3 | many | TGCGCCAGCAGCCCATGGACTAGCGGGAGAGGTACGCAGTATTTT | CASSPWTSGRGTQYF
TRBJ2-1 | NA | TRBV27 | many | TGTGCCAGCAGTCCCTTTAGTATCGGGGAACAGTTCTTC | CASSPFSIGEQFF
TRBJ2-5 | TRBD2 | TRBV7-9 | few | TGTGCCAGCAGTTCGATAGCGGGAGTGGGTTCAGAGACCCAGTACTTC | CASSSIAGVGSETQYF
TRBJ1-1 | NA | TRBV27 | many | TGTACCAGCGGTGTCGGCGAAGCTTTCTTT | CTSGVGEAFF
TRBJ2-3 | NA | TRBV6-6 | NA | TGTGCCAGCTCCGGGGGTTACGCGCAGTATTTT | CASSGGYAQYF
TRBJ2-1 | NA | TRBV4-3 | NA | TGCGCCAGCAGCCAGGGGCCCAGCCATGAGCAGTTCTTC | CASSQGPSHEQFF
TRBJ2-2 | NA | TRBV20-1 | few | TGCAGTGCTAGACCCGGGCCACCTGTCCCACCAGGGGAGCTGTTTTTT | CSARPGPPVPPGELFF
TRBJ2-7 | NA | TRBV14 | NA | TGTGCCAGCAGCCAGGGACGGTTTAATGACGAGCAGTACTTC | CASSQGRFNDEQYF
TRBJ2-2 | NA | TRBV5-1 | NA | TGCGCCAGCAGCCCTAGACTCGCGGCCACCGGGGAGCTGTTTTTT | CASSPRLAATGELFF
TRBJ2-3 | TRBD2 | TRBV6-1 | few | TGTGCCAGCACCCCGGGACTAGCGGGGTACACAGATACGCAGTATTTT | CASTPGLAGYTDTQYF
TRBJ2-2 | TRBD2 | TRBV5-1 | NA | TGCGCCAGCAGCTTGTCCCTAGCGGGGGACACCGGGGAGCTGTTTTTT | CASSLSLAGDTGELFF
TRBJ1-4 | NA | TRBV12-3/TRBV12-4 | NA | TGTGCCAGCAGCCCCGAACATAGGAGGGAAAAACTGTTTTTT | CASSPEHRREKLFF
TRBJ2-5 | NA | TRBV7-2 | many | TGTGCCAGCAGCTTATCGGTCAGTCGGTCAGGAGAGACCCAGTACTTC | CASSLSVSRSGETQYF
TRBJ2-7 | TRBD2 | TRBV27 | NA | TGTGCCAGCAGTTTCCTAGCGGCTAGCTCCTACGAGCAGTACTTC | CASSFLAASSYEQYF
TRBJ2-7 | NA | TRBV12-3/TRBV12-4 | NA | TGTGCCAGCAGTTCGACCTCCGGGACACCAACCCGATACGAGCAGTACTTC | CASSSTSGTPTRYEQYF
TRBJ2-2 | TRBD2 | TRBV11-3 | NA | TGTGCCAGCAGCTATAGCGGGGGCCAAGCCGGGGAGCTGTTTTTT | CASSYSGGQAGELFF
TRBJ2-3 | TRBD1 | TRBV7-6 | NA | TGTGCCAGCAGCTTTTTGGACAGGGGAACAGATACGCAGTATTTT | CASSFLDRGTDTQYF
TRBJ2-5 | NA | TRBV19 | NA | TGTGCCAGTAGTTCCTCCGGGACCCAAGAGACCCAGTACTTC | CASSSSGTQETQYF
TRBJ2-1 | TRBD1 | TRBV20-1 | many | TGCAGTGCTAGCGACAGGGCGCCGAACAATGAGCAGTTCTTC | CSASDRAPNNEQFF
TRBJ2-1 | NA | TRBV11-2 | once | TGTGCCAGCAGCCCCCTACGGGGGGCCGCCTACAATGAGCAGTTCTTC | CASSPLRGAAYNEQFF
TRBJ2-4 | TRBD2 | TRBV3-1 | many | TGTGCCAGCAGTCCCAGGACTAGCGGGGTAGCCAAAAACATTCAGTACTTC | CASSPRTSGVAKNIQYF
TRBJ2-2 | NA | TRBV12-3/TRBV12-4 | many | TGTGCCAGCAGTTTAACAGAGCTTGTCACCGGGGAGCTGTTTTTT | CASSLTELVTGELFF
TRBJ2-3 | NA | TRBV29-1 | few | TGCAGCGTCGCCGGGCGGACTAGCACAGATACGCAGTATTTT | CSVAGRTSTDTQYF
TRBJ1-5 | NA | TRBV30 | few | TGTGCCTGGAGTGCGGGGGCTTATAGCAATCAGCCCCAGCATTTT | CAWSAGAYSNQPQHF
TRBJ1-2 | TRBD1 | TRBV5-1 | many | TGCGCCAGCAGCCTCTCGACAGGGGGCCGAGCTAACTATGGCTACACCTTC | CASSLSTGGRANYGYTF
TRBJ2-1 | NA | TRBV3-1 | NA | TGTGCCAGCAGCCAAGATTGGACAGATCGCAATGAGCAGTTCTTC | CASSQDWTDRNEQFF
TRBJ2-2 | NA | TRBV2 | NA | TGTGCCAGCAGTGAAAGAGGGGGTCCCGGGGAGCTGTTTTTT | CASSERGGPGELFF
TRBJ2-6 | NA | TRBV24-1 | many | TGTGCCACCAGTGATCGCATAGGCTCTGGGGCCAACGTCCTGACTTTC | CATSDRIGSGANVLTF
TRBJ1-2 | NA | TRBV29-1 | many | TGCAGCGTTGAGGAGGCCAGCGACTACACCTTC | CSVEEASDYTF
TRBJ2-2 | NA | TRBV11-1 | few | TGTGCCAGCAGCTTAATAGGCACCCTGTCGCGGAGTGGGAACACCGGGGAGCTGTTTTTT | CASSLIGTLSRSGNTGELFF
TRBJ1-2 | TRBD1 | TRBV5-1 | few | TGCGCCAGCAGCCCAAGACAGGGGGCAGGCTATGGCTACACCTTC | CASSPRQGAGYGYTF
TRBJ2-3 | NA | TRBV6-4 | few | TGTGCCAGCAAAGAATCGGGTAGCACAGATACGCAGTATTTT | CASKESGSTDTQYF
TRBJ2-3 | TRBD2 | TRBV30 | few | TGTGCCTGGAGTGTAGATAATCTAGCGGGGTACACAGATACGCAGTATTTT | CAWSVDNLAGYTDTQYF
TRBJ1-2 | NA | TRBV7-2 | few | TGTGCCAGCAGCTTAGGGGGAGGGGGGGCCCTAGGCTACACCTTC | CASSLGGGGALGYTF
TRBJ2-7 | NA | TRBV6-6 | few | TGTGCCAGCAGGTCAGGGGGGGGCGAGCAGTACTTC | CASRSGGGEQYF
TRBJ2-6 | NA | TRBV6-1 | few | TGTGCCACCGCCCGGGGGTCCCCCTCTGGGGCCAACGTCCTGACTTTC | CATARGSPSGANVLTF
TRBJ2-1 | TRBD2 | TRBV4-3 | NA | TGCGCCAGCAGCCAAGAAACTACACTAGCGGGCTACAATGAGCAGTTCTTC | CASSQETTLAGYNEQFF
TRBJ1-2 | NA | TRBV4-3 | few | TGCGCCAGCAGCCAAGAGATTTGGGGGGAGGACTATGGCTACACCTTC | CASSQEIWGEDYGYTF
TRBJ2-5 | NA | TRBV11-2 | NA | TGTGCCAGCAGCTTTGGGCTCGGTGAGACCCAGTACTTC | CASSFGLGETQYF
TRBJ2-3 | NA | TRBV7-3 | NA | TGTGCCAGCAGCTTAAATATGGAGGATACGCAGTATTTT | CASSLNMEDTQYF
TRBJ2-3 | NA | TRBV27 | few | TGTGCCAGCAGTCAAACCTGGGCCGGGGCAGATACGCAGTATTTT | CASSQTWAGADTQYF
TRBJ2-2 | NA | TRBV2 | NA | TGTGCCAGCAGTGCCCGGGACTGGAACACCGGGGAGCTGTTTTTT | CASSARDWNTGELFF
TRBJ2-1 | NA | TRBV25-1 | many | TGTGCCAGCGGAGGGGGCAGGGACAATGAGCAGTTCTTC | CASGGGRDNEQFF
TRBJ2-1 | NA | TRBV15 | NA | TGTGCCACCAGCAGAGAGCGGACAATCTACAATGAGCAGTTCTTC | CATSRERTIYNEQFF
TRBJ2-7 | NA | TRBV30 | NA | TGTGCCTGGAGTCCGTCCTGGGTCGAGCAGTACTTC | CAWSPSWVEQYF
TRBJ2-3 | TRBD2 | TRBV20-1 | many | TGCAGTGCTAGAGATGAAGGCGGGAGAGAGACAGATACGCAGTATTTT | CSARDEGGRETDTQYF